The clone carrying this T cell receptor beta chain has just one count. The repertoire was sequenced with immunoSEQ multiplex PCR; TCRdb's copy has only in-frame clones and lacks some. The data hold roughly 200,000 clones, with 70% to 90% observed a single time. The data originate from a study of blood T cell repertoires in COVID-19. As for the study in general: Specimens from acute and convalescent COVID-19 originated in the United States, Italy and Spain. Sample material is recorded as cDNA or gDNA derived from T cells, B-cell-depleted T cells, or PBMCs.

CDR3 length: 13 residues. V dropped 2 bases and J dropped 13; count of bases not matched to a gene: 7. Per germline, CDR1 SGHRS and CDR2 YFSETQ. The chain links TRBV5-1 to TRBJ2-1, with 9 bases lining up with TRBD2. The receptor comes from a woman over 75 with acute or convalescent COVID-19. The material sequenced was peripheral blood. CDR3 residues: CASSFGGRGDQFF. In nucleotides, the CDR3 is TGCGCCAGCAGCTTCGGCGGGAGGGGGGATCAGTTCTTC.